This T cell receptor beta chain was found in a study of blood T cell repertoires in COVID-19 (TCRdb year 2020). Looking at the study overall: Samples from collaborators originated in the United States, Italy and Spain and spanned both the acute and convalescent phases of COVID-19. The prospective study material was composed of cDNA or gDNA derived from T cells, B-cell-depleted T cells, or PBMCs. Subjects who had been exposed to COVID-19, were actively infected with it, or had recovered from it provided the deeply sampled blood TCRbeta repertoires that made up the dataset. A freely available public database, intended as a resource for researchers studying the immune response to SARS-CoV-2, is where the repertoires were released. Samples came from the ongoing ImmuneRACE study (first 160 participants) plus 1,254 subjects from 6 global collaborators. Nearly every sample came with metadata listing a de-identified subject ID, COVID-19 status, age in years and sex. Where HLA class I and class II types were available, the types were taken from metadata supplied by the sample provider, not from assay-based typing. Results the study describes overall, beyond this receptor: How much clinical and demographic metadata was included differed by source and by participant, and the metadata was provided uncurated.

With respect to this clone: Its antigen is still unknown. No much larger clone exists at a distance of one base, and base qualities are not known.

A second Seattle source provided samples from volunteer blood donors who had recovered from COVID-19. Collaborating institutions collected whole blood in K2EDTA tubes following their own protocols. For TCRbeta analysis, collaborator samples were shipped as frozen whole blood, as isolated PBMCs, or as DNA extracted from either sample type. TCRbeta CDR3 regions were amplified from genomic DNA using the immunoSEQ Assay, a bias-controlled multiplex PCR. Under the source paper's analysis protocol: The number of nucleated cells in each sample was estimated by amplification of reference gene primers within the assay. To quantify the absolute abundance of each unique TCRbeta CDR3 rearrangement, sequence reads were collapsed and filtered. For each sample, productive Simpson clonality was calculated as the square root of Simpson's diversity index over productive rearrangements. Drawn from immuneACCESS, this table holds only the in-frame rearrangements with V and J called that TCRdb kept. Clones are partly lost; checked studies trace under half to an unresolved V gene and leave the rest unexplained. V and J calls and clone size follow that table, whereas D and trimming were derived from the DNA. The sample table lists about 260,000 clones, around 89% of them with a count of one. Approximately 3.7% of the sample is held by the ten biggest clonotypes.

From its cysteine to its phenylalanine, the CDR3 spans 16 amino acids. Just the 48-base CDR3 DNA is kept, in frame starting at base 1. Ends trimmed: V by 3 bases, J by 1 base; bases unmatched to a gene: 7. CDR1 and CDR2 are drawn from the germline V gene: SGDLS, YYNGEE. Sample: peripheral blood. This TCR was sampled from a man in his fifties or sixties who had recovered from COVID-19. Recombination linked TRBV9 to TRBJ2-3; 8 bases in the middle match TRBD2. The CDR3 in this case is CASSGGPGGGTDTQYF. Read as DNA, the sequence is TGTGCCAGCAGCGGAGGGCCCGGGGGGGGCACAGATACGCAGTATTTT.